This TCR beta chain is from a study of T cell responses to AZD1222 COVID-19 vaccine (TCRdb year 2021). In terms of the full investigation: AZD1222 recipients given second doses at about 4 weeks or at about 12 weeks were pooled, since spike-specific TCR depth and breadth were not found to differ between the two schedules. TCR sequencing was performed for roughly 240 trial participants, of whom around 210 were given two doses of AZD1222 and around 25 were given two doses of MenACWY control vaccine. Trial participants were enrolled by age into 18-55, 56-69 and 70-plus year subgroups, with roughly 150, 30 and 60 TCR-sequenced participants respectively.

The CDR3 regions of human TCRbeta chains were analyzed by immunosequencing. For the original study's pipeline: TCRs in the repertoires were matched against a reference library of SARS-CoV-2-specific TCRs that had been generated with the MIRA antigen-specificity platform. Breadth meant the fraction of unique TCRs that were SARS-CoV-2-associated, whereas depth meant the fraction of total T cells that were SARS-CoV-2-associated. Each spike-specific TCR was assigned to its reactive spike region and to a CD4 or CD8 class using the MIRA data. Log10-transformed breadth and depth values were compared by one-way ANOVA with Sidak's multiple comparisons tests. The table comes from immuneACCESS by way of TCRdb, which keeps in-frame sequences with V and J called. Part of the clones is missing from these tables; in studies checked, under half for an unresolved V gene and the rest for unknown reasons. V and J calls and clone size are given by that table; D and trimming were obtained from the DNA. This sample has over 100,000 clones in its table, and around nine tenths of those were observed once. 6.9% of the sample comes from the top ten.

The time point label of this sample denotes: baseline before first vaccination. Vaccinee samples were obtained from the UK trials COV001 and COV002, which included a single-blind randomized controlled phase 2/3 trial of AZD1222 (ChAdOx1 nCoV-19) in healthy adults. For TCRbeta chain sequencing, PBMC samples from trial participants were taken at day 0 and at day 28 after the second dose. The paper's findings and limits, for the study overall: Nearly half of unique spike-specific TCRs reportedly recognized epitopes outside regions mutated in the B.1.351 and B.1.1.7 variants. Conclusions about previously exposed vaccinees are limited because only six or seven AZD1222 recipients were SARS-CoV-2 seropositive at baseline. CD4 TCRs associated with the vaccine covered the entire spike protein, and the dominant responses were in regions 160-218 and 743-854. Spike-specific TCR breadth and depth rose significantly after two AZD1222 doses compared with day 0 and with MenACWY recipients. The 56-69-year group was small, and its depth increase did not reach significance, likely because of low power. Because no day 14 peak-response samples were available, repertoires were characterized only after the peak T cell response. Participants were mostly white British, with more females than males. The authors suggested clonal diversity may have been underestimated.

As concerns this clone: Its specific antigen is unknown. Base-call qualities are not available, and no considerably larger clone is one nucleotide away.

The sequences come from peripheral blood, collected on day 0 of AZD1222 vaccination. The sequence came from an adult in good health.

The nucleotides read TGTGCCAGCAGTTCGGACAGGGGCTACACCTTC. This encodes CASSSDRGYTF. The chain uses TRBV28 and TRBJ1-2, and TRBD1 aligns with 7 junction nucleotides. The CDR3 starts with the cysteine, ends with the phenylalanine, and has 11 residues. Solely the CDR3 DNA is kept, with 33 bases framed from the first base. In the germline V gene, CDR1 corresponds to MDHEN and CDR2 to SYDVKM. V lost 4 bases and J lost 8 bases, and the count of bases not matched to a germline gene is 1.